This entry lists 14 T cell receptor beta chains sequenced from one sample in a study of T cell repertoires in cytomegalovirus infection. These receptors are not linked to any known antigen. TCRdb re-called the reads through MiXCR, storing one row per CDR3 protein. This table has approximately 310,000 distinct CDR3 sequences, more than 20% appearing once. The sequences come from cultured PBMCs, collected from culture after CMV antigen stimulation. These receptors originate from a human donor in good health (CMV status not recorded). Some clones in this sample may be carry-over from other donors' samples.

This clonotype turned up a few times. The J gene is TRBJ2-7, the V gene TRBV5-4; D gene unclear. Germline CDR1 and CDR2: SGHNT and YYREEE (reference sequence). V was cut by 0 bases and J by 3 bases, with 10 bases left in between. This CDR3 is 14 amino acids long. The CDR3 DNA reads as TGTGCCAGCAGCTTGGCAGGAAATCTCTACGAGCAGTACTTC. Translated, it gives CASSLAGNLYEQYF.

This clonotype was seen many times. The chain couples TRBV7-9 to TRBJ2-7; TRBD1 matches 8 bases. The V segment lost 1 base and the J segment 3 bases; nucleotides outside the gene matches: 2. There are 14 residues in the CDR3. The germline CDR1 and CDR2 sequences are SEHNR and FQNEAQ (reference sequence). The CDR3 bases are TGTGCCAGCAGCTTAGGAGGACAGGGCTACGAGCAGTACTTC. As protein: CASSLGGQGYEQYF.

In this sample, this clonotype turned up a few times. This chain uses TRBV10-3 with TRBJ1-1, with D perhaps TRBD1 (5 bases). The CDR3 extends over 13 amino acids. V lost 8 bases, J lost 1 base, and 11 bases lay in between. Per germline, CDR1 ENHRY and CDR2 SYGVKD. The CDR3 sequence: CAIGGPQNTEAFF. The CDR3 DNA reads as TGTGCCATCGGGGGTCCCCAGAACACTGAAGCTTTCTTT.

This clonotype was recorded a few times. V usage is TRBV19 and J usage is TRBJ2-2; 8 positions match TRBD1. Per the germline V gene, CDR1 is LNHDA and CDR2 is SQIVND (reference sequence). V was pared by 7 bases and J by 7 bases, with 17 bases of the junction left unmatched. The CDR3 has 17 amino acids. The CDR3 loop is CASNPMASRGQSGELFF. Here the CDR3 DNA reads TGTGCCAGTAACCCCATGGCCTCCAGGGGGCAGAGCGGGGAGCTGTTTTTT.

This clonotype has more than one count but fewer than ten. The V gene is TRBV20-1, the J gene TRBJ2-7; 11 nucleotides match TRBD2. Germline V gives CDR1 DFQATT, CDR2 SNEGSKA (reference sequence). The CDR3 is 14 residues long. V was pared by 5 bases and J by 3 bases, with 6 bases of the junction left unmatched. In nucleotides, the CDR3 is TGCAGTGCTGCCGGGACTAGCGGATACTACGAGCAGTACTTC. Protein product: CSAAGTSGYYEQYF.

In its sample, this clonotype was seen a few times. J is TRBJ1-5 and V is TRBV12-3 or TRBV12-4; tentatively, D is TRBD1 (5 bases). This CDR3 region has 15 residues. V was clipped by 5 bases and J by 4 bases, with 15 bases between them. Written as DNA, the CDR3 is TGTGCCAGCAGTACCAGGGCTGGATTAAATCAGCCCCAGCATTTT. Amino acids: CASSTRAGLNQPQHF.

This clonotype was recorded only once. The gene calls are TRBV29-1 and TRBJ2-7; 7 positions agree with TRBD2. Unmatched junction bases numbered 12, after V lost 5 bases and J lost 2 bases. Germline V CDR1 and CDR2: SQVTM, ANQGSEA. There are 15 residues in the CDR3. Written as DNA, the CDR3 is TGCAGCGTTACGATCTTCGGGACTATCACCTACGAGCAGTACGTC. Protein: CSVTIFGTITYEQYV.

This clonotype has only a few counts. The chain links TRBV9 to TRBJ2-2, with 7 bases aligning to TRBD1. Germline CDR1 reads SGDLS; CDR2 reads YYNGEE. Trimming removed 0 bases from V and 4 bases from J; junction bases left unmatched: 0. The CDR3 is made up of 14 amino acids. The CDR3 DNA reads TGTGCCAGCAGCGTAGGGGACAGCACCGGGGAGCTGTTTTTT. As protein: CASSVGDSTGELFF.

V usage is TRBV20-1 and J usage is TRBJ1-6; TRBD1 matches 7 bases. The V gene end was trimmed by 3 bases and the J gene end by 10 bases; junction bases not matched to a gene: 6. The germline V gene encodes CDR1 DFQATT and CDR2 SNEGSKA (reference sequence). The CDR3 sequence is 13 residues long. CDR3 nucleotide sequence: TGCAGTGCTAGCGGAGGGGGCAAATCACCCCTCCACTTT. The encoded protein is CSASGGGKSPLHF.

The chain carries TRBV6-2 or TRBV6-3 and TRBJ2-7, with 7 bases identical to TRBD2. This CDR3 spans 16 amino acids. Trimming removed 4 bases from V and 1 base from J; junction bases left unmatched: 10. From germline, CDR1 is MNHEY and CDR2 SVGEGT. The CDR3 bases are TGTGCCAGCAGTTCTTTAGCGGGTGGCCCTTCCTACGAGCAGTACGTC. Protein: CASSSLAGGPSYEQYV.

This clonotype appeared many times. CDR3 residues: CASSSAGAERDTQYF. Written as DNA, the CDR3 is TGCGCCAGCAGCTCCGCGGGAGCGGAGAGGGATACGCAGTATTTT. The chain joins TRBV4-1 to TRBJ2-3; TRBD2 aligns across 7 bases. This CDR3 spans 15 amino acids. The V segment lost 5 bases and the J segment 6 bases; nucleotides outside the gene matches: 11. CDR1 and CDR2 from the germline V gene are MGHRA and YSYEKL.

V is TRBV29-1 and J is TRBJ2-3, with D unresolved. With 4 bases removed from V and 0 bases from J, the gap between germline ends came to 5 bases. This CDR3 comprises 12 residues. Germline V gene lookup returns CDR1 SQVTM and CDR2 ANQGSEA. The CDR3 sequence: CSVVASTDTQYF. The DNA of the CDR3 is TGCAGCGTTGTGGCTAGCACAGATACGCAGTATTTT.

The chain joins TRBV10-3 to TRBJ1-6, with D possibly matching TRBD1 (5 bases). The V and J ends lost 3 bases and 10 bases respectively, with 16 bases between them. Germline V gives CDR1 ENHRY, CDR2 SYGVKD. This CDR3 contains 15 residues. CDR3 DNA: TGTGCCATCAGTGATGGACCCGGGGGTCGGTCACCCCTCCACTTT. Encoded protein: CAISDGPGGRSPLHF.

This clonotype has at least ten counts. The CDR3 loop reads CASSQDLAGDYEQYF. The CDR3 nucleotides are TGCGCCAGCAGCCAAGATCTAGCAGGGGACTACGAGCAGTACTTC. The rearrangement links TRBV4-3 to TRBJ2-7, with a tentative D call TRBD1 (6 bases). Trimming pared 0 bases from V and 3 bases from J, leaving 12 bases between. The CDR3 extends over 15 amino acids. CDR1 and CDR2 (germline): LGHNA, YSLEER.